This TCR beta chain was observed in a study of cytomegalovirus exposure and HLA in healthy donors. In this sample, this clone turned up a few times. 60 Vbeta and 13 Jbeta primers were used in PCR. Repertoires were generated with immunoSEQ multiplex PCR, while TCRdb's copy carries only in-frame clones and drops some. The data show 150,000 to 200,000 clones, around three quarters seen once. Germline V gene sequence: CDR1 MNHNS, CDR2 SASEGT. The CDR3 has 17 amino acids. V was pared by 4 bases and J by 0 bases, with 7 bases of the junction left unmatched. V gene TRBV6-1 combines with J gene TRBJ1-5, with 9 bases fitting TRBD1. This TCR came from a woman between 45 and 65 years old in good health and CMV-seronegative. Sequenced input: PBMCs. DNA of the CDR3: TGTGCCAGCAGTGCTCCGGGACAGGGTATTAGCAATCAGCCCCAGCATTTT. This codes for CASSAPGQGISNQPQHF.